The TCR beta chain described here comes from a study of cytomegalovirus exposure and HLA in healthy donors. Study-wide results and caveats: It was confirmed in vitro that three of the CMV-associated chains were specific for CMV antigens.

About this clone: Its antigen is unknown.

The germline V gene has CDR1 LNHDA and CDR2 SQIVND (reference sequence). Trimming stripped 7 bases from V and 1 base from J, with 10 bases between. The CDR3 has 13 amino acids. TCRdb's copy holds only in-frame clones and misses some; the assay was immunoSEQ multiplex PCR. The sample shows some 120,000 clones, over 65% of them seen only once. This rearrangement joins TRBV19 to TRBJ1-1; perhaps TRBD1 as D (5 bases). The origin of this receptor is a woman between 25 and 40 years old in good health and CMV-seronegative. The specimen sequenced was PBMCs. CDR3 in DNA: TGTGCCAGTATAATCGGGGGGAACACTGAAGCTTTCTTT. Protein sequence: CASIIGGNTEAFF.